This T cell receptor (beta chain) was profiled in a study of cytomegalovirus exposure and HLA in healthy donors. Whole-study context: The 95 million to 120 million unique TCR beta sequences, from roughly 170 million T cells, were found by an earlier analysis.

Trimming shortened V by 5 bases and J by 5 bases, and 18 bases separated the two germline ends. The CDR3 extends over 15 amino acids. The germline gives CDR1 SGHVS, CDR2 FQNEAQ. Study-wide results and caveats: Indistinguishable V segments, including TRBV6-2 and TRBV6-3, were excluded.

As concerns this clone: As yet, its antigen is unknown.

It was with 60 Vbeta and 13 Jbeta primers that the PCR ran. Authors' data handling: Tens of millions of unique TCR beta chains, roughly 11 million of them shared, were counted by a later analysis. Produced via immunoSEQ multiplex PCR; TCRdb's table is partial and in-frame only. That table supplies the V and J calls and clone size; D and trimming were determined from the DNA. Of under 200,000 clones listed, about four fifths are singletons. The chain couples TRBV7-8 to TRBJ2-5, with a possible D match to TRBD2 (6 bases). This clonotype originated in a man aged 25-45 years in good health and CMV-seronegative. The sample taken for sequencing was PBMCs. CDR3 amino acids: CASSAGLQSAETQYF. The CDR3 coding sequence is TGTGCCAGCAGCGCGGGACTTCAATCGGCGGAGACCCAGTACTTC.